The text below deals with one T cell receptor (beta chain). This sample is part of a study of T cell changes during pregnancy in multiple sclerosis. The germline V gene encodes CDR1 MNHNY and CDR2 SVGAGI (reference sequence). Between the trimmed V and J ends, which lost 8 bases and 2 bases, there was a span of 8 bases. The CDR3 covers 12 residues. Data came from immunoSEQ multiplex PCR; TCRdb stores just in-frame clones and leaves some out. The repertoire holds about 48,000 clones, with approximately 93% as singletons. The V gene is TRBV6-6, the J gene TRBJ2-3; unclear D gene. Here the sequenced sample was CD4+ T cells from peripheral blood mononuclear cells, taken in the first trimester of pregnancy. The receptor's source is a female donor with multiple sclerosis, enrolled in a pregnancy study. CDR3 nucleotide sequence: TGTGCCAGCGGGCGTGCCACAGATACGCAGTATTTT. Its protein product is CASGRATDTQYF.